Each of the 21 T cell receptor beta chains below was sequenced from the same sample in a study of blood T cell repertoires in COVID-19. The table came from immunoSEQ multiplex PCR; TCRdb's copy has only in-frame clones and leaves some out. The sample records about 100,000 clones, 75% to 90% being singletons. Sequenced input: peripheral blood. The receptors were sampled from a man aged 55 to 70 with acute or convalescent COVID-19.

The rearrangement links TRBV30 to TRBJ2-7, with 8 positions matching TRBD1. V was clipped by 4 bases and J by 5 bases; unmatched bases: 7. The germline CDR1 and CDR2 sequences are GTSNPN and SVGIG (reference sequence). The CDR3 is 13 amino acids. The CDR3 nucleotides are TGTGCCTGGATCAGGGGGCGCGACCACGAGCAGTACTTC. Translated, it gives CAWIRGRDHEQYF.

The chain links TRBV7-9 to TRBJ1-6, with unresolved D. The V gene lost 1 base and the J gene lost 9 bases, with 7 bases spanning the gap. This CDR3 spans 13 amino acids. Per germline, CDR1 SEHNR and CDR2 FQNEAQ (reference sequence). CDR3 nucleotide sequence: TGTGCCAGCAGCTTAGACAGTACTTCACCCCTCCACTTT. Translated: CASSLDSTSPLHF.

This chain uses TRBV6-1 with TRBJ2-5; 12 bases match TRBD2. Germline V gene data show CDR1 as MNHNS and CDR2 as SASEGT. The CDR3 consists of 15 residues. J was trimmed by 2 bases and V by 2 bases; bases with no gene match: 0. For the CDR3, the DNA is TGTGCCAGCAGTGAACTAGCGGGAGGGCAAGAGACCCAGTACTTC. This encodes CASSELAGGQETQYF.

The V call is TRBV29-1, the J call TRBJ2-7; possibly TRBD1 for D (6 bases). Germline V lookup: CDR1 SQVTM, CDR2 ANQGSEA. V lost 6 bases to trimming and J lost 3 bases, with 18 bases between them. The CDR3 spans 14 residues. CDR3 in amino acids: CSVETGKDLYEQYF. In DNA form, the CDR3 reads TGCAGCGTCGAGACAGGAAAAGACCTCTACGAGCAGTACTTC.

This clone was detected only once. V is TRBV29-1 and J is TRBJ2-3, with no clear D. The germline V gene encodes CDR1 SQVTM and CDR2 ANQGSEA. V was pared by 1 base and J by 1 base, with 6 bases between. The CDR3 totals 13 residues. The CDR3 is CSVEGSGTDTQYF. In nucleotides, the CDR3 is TGCAGCGTTGAAGGGAGCGGCACAGATACGCAGTATTTT.

The rearrangement joins TRBV7-9 to TRBJ2-5; D possibly corresponds to TRBD1 (5 bases). The CDR3 is made up of 14 amino acids. The V gene lost 3 bases and the J gene lost 5 bases, with 13 bases spanning the gap. CDR1 is SEHNR, CDR2 FQNEAQ, per germline (reference sequence). CDR3 residues: CASSFQSGLETQYF. The DNA for the CDR3 is TGTGCCAGCAGCTTTCAATCAGGGCTGGAGACCCAGTACTTC.

CDR3 protein: CASSTTGFGYTF. The CDR3 DNA reads as TGTGCCAGCAGCACTACAGGGTTTGGCTACACCTTC. This chain joins TRBV6-5 and TRBJ1-2; weak D call: TRBD1 (6 bases). The CDR3 has 12 residues. Per the germline V gene, CDR1 is MNHEY and CDR2 is SVGAGI. Deletions cut 6 bases from V and 7 bases from J, with 12 bases between.

The chain is built from TRBV7-2 and TRBJ2-5, with 9 bases fitting TRBD2. The V gene's germline CDR1 is SGHTA and CDR2 FQGNSA. The CDR3 has 17 residues. V shed 1 base and J 5 bases; nucleotides not matched to a gene: 11. In nucleotides, the CDR3 is TGTGCCAGCAGCTTAGGTTTTCCGCTAGCGGGGAGGGAGACCCAGTACTTC. Translated, it gives CASSLGFPLAGRETQYF.

This clone showed up just a few times. The chain couples TRBV5-4 to TRBJ1-1; a weak D match, TRBD1 (5 bases). Trimming left V 0 bases short and J 3 bases short, with 12 bases between. This CDR3 contains 15 residues. In germline, CDR1 is SGHNT, CDR2 YYREEE (reference sequence). The CDR3: CASSLGVQGYTEAFF. In DNA form, the CDR3 reads TGTGCCAGCAGCTTGGGTGTCCAGGGTTACACTGAAGCTTTCTTT.

The V and J genes are TRBV30 and TRBJ1-3, with TRBD1 as a possible D gene (6 bases). This CDR3 is built from 16 residues. Germline loops: CDR1 GTSNPN, CDR2 SVGIG (reference sequence). V lost 0 bases and J lost 0, with 12 bases in between. The CDR3 sequence is CAWSVPLRGSGNTIYF. In DNA form, the CDR3 reads TGTGCCTGGAGTGTACCACTCAGGGGCTCTGGAAACACCATATATTTT.

The chain is built from TRBV4-3 and TRBJ1-1, with unresolved D. The CDR3 length is 15 residues. Germline V CDR1 and CDR2: LGHNA, YSLEER. Trimming shortened V by 1 base and J by 0 bases, and 9 bases separated the two germline ends. The chain's CDR3 is CASSQAVTMNTEAFF. The CDR3 DNA follows: TGCGCCAGCAGCCAAGCTGTTACAATGAACACTGAAGCTTTCTTT.

This rearrangement joins TRBV4-1 to TRBJ1-6, with no clear D. Trimming shortened V by 0 bases and J by 0 bases, and 6 bases separated the two germline ends. The CDR3 covers 16 residues. Germline lookup yields CDR1 MGHRA and CDR2 YSYEKL. CDR3 loop: CASSQDGVSYNSPLHF. For the CDR3, the DNA is TGCGCCAGCAGCCAAGACGGGGTCTCCTATAATTCACCCCTCCACTTT.

This chain connects TRBV4-1 to TRBJ2-1; 7 bases agree with TRBD2. CDR1 and CDR2 (germline): MGHRA, YSYEKL. This CDR3 comprises 16 residues. J lost 0 bases, V lost 0 bases, and 2 bases had no gene match. The CDR3, as DNA: TGCGCCAGCAGCCAAGACGGGGGGAGCTCCTACAATGAGCAGTTCTTC. Translating it yields CASSQDGGSSYNEQFF.

This chain links TRBV5-4 with TRBJ2-7; TRBD1 might be the D (5 bases). V lost 0 bases and J lost 9, with 19 bases in between. Germline CDR1 is SGHNT and CDR2 is YYREEE (reference sequence). CDR3 length: 15 residues. The CDR3, as DNA: TGTGCCAGCAGCTTGGCCCGACAGCCCGCTACGGGGCAGTACTTC. Protein: CASSLARQPATGQYF.

This chain joins TRBV19 and TRBJ1-3, with 7 bases identical to TRBD1. Trimming cost V 5 bases and J 2 bases; bases outside gene matches: 6. The CDR3 contains 15 residues. Per germline, CDR1 LNHDA and CDR2 SQIVND (reference sequence). CDR3 amino acids: CASSEAGGPGNTIYF. The DNA for the CDR3 is TGTGCCAGTAGTGAGGCAGGGGGTCCTGGAAACACCATATATTTT.

The gene calls are TRBV20-1 and TRBJ2-1; weak D call: TRBD2 (5 bases). The CDR3 totals 15 residues. The V gene lost 3 bases and the J gene lost 3 bases, with 15 bases spanning the gap. Germline assignment: CDR1 DFQATT and CDR2 SNEGSKA (reference sequence). CDR3 sequence reads: CSASYEGPLYNEQFF. The CDR3 bases are TGCAGTGCTAGTTATGAGGGTCCCCTCTACAATGAGCAGTTCTTC.

The chain combines TRBV27 with TRBJ2-3, with D hard to call. Germline V gene sequence: CDR1 MNHEY, CDR2 SMNVEV (reference sequence). Between the trimmed V and J ends, which lost 5 bases and 2 bases, there was a span of 11 bases. The CDR3 loop spans 14 amino acids. The CDR3 reads CASSPRLSTDTQYF. In DNA, the CDR3 is TGTGCCAGCAGTCCACGACTCTCCACAGATACGCAGTATTTT.

V usage is TRBV11-3 and J usage is TRBJ2-1, with a possible D match to TRBD2 (5 bases). Germline V gene data show CDR1 as SGHNT and CDR2 as YENEEA. CDR3 length equals 12 residues. V was cut by 2 bases and J by 10 bases, with 9 bases left in between. In DNA, the CDR3 is TGTGCCAGCAGCTTAATAGCGACCGAGCAGTTCTTC. Protein sequence: CASSLIATEQFF. Combining the CDR3 with reference TRBV11-3 and TRBJ2-1 gives the whole variable domain EAGVVQSPRYKIIEKKQPVAFWCNPISGHNTLYWYLQNLGQGPELLIRYENEEAVDDSQLPKDRFSAERLKGVDSTLKIQPAELGDSAVYLCASSLIATEQFFGPGTRLTVL.

The J gene is TRBJ2-3, the V gene TRBV20-1; a possible D gene is TRBD1 (6 bases). Germline lookup yields CDR1 DFQATT and CDR2 SNEGSKA (reference sequence). V was clipped by 3 bases and J by 2 bases, with 15 bases between them. The CDR3 totals 15 residues. CDR3 nucleotides: TGCAGTGCTAGTCCGGGCAGGGGCCCCACAGATACGCAGTATTTT. Its protein is CSASPGRGPTDTQYF.

The chain uses TRBV24-1 and TRBJ2-1; D possibly corresponds to TRBD2 (5 bases). Trimming shortened V by 2 bases and J by 8 bases, and 18 bases separated the two germline ends. This CDR3 is built from 16 residues. Germline loops: CDR1 KGHDR, CDR2 SFDVKD. The CDR3 DNA sequence: TGTGCCACCAGTGATTCCCTAGGTCCCTCGCGGGATGAGCAGTTCTTC. It encodes CATSDSLGPSRDEQFF.

The rearrangement joins TRBV11-2 to TRBJ1-1; no definite D call. V shed 4 bases and J shed 4 bases, with 13 bases lying between them. The CDR3 has 14 residues. The V gene's germline CDR1 is SGHAT and CDR2 FQNNGV. The CDR3 is CASSWRGWGTEAFF. CDR3 DNA: TGTGCCAGCAGCTGGCGAGGGTGGGGCACTGAAGCTTTCTTT.